These 27 T cell receptor beta chains were sequenced from one sample in a study of T cell changes during pregnancy in multiple sclerosis. Sequencing was performed with immunoSEQ multiplex PCR; in TCRdb, only in-frame clones are kept and a portion is missing. In the table there are some 53,000 clones, roughly 92% of which are singletons. The source material was CD4+ T cells from peripheral blood mononuclear cells, sampled in the third trimester of pregnancy. The receptors come from a female donor with multiple sclerosis, enrolled in a pregnancy study.

The chain combines TRBV7-8 with TRBJ2-1, with D possibly matching TRBD2 (6 bases). There are 14 residues in the CDR3. The V gene lost 5 bases and the J gene lost 1 base, with 9 bases spanning the gap. Germline loops: CDR1 SGHVS, CDR2 FQNEAQ. CDR3 bases: TGTGCCAGCAGCGCTGGGACTTCCTACAATGAGCAGTTCTTC. As protein: CASSAGTSYNEQFF.

This clone was seen once. The chain couples TRBV6-6 to TRBJ2-1; 9 bases are a match to TRBD1. The CDR3 sequence is 14 residues long. After removal of 5 bases from V and 9 bases from J, the junction contained 8 bases not matched to a gene. The germline CDR1 and CDR2 sequences are MNHNY and SVGAGI (reference sequence). CDR3 in DNA: TGTGCCAGCAGTCCTCGGACAGGGGTGTTTGAGCAGTTCTTC. This encodes CASSPRTGVFEQFF.

The chain employs TRBV9 and TRBJ1-2; TRBD1 matches at 10 bases. There are 15 residues in the CDR3. Per the germline V gene, CDR1 is SGDLS and CDR2 is YYNGEE. V shed 2 bases and J 7 bases; nucleotides not matched to a gene: 8. The CDR3 sequence is CASSVTGTGASGYTF. CDR3 in DNA: TGTGCCAGCAGCGTGACCGGGACAGGGGCTTCTGGCTACACCTTC. The full variable domain, rest sourced from reference TRBV9 and TRBJ1-2, is DSGVTQTPKHLITATGQRVTLRCSPRSGDLSVYWYQQSLDQGLQFLIQYYNGEERAKGNILERFSAQQFPDLHSELNLSSLELGDSALYFCASSVTGTGASGYTFGSGTRLTVV.

Worth noting for this clone: At one end, the junction sequence differs from germline, possibly due to a read error. The chain couples TRBV28 to TRBJ1-5; perhaps TRBD1 as D (6 bases). CDR3 length equals 17 residues. CDR1 is MDHEN and CDR2 is SYDVKM in the germline V gene. CDR3 bases: TGTGCCAGCAGTCTATGGGGTACAGGGTTGGGCAATCAGCCCCAGCATTTT. This gives the protein CASSLWGTGLGNQPQHF.

This sequence joins TRBV18 and TRBJ1-2; 10 bases are a match to TRBD1. Per the germline V gene, CDR1 is KGHSH and CDR2 is LQKENI. The CDR3 has 15 residues. The V segment lost 1 base and the J segment 3 bases; nucleotides outside the gene matches: 2. The CDR3 DNA is TGTGCCAGCTCACCACGACAGGGGGCGGACTATGGCTACACCTTC. Its protein is CASSPRQGADYGYTF.

The V call is TRBV5-5, the J call TRBJ2-7, with D possibly being TRBD2 (7 bases). Trimming took off 0 bases at V and 4 bases at J, with 11 bases between the two ends. CDR3 length: 14 amino acids. CDR1 and CDR2 (germline): SGHKS, YYEKEE (reference sequence). CDR3 bases: TGTGCCAGCAGCTTGGCCGGGGGGCGGTACGAGCAGTACTTC. Translation gives CASSLAGGRYEQYF.

The chain combines TRBV5-6 with TRBJ2-1; 10 nucleotides line up with TRBD2. The CDR3 has 16 amino acids. The germline gives CDR1 SGHDT, CDR2 YYEEEE. V dropped 2 bases and J dropped 9; count of bases not matched to a gene: 11. The chain's CDR3 is CASSLASGGGYAEQFF. Written as DNA, the CDR3 is TGTGCCAGCAGCTTAGCTAGCGGGGGCGGTTATGCTGAGCAGTTCTTC.

The chain is built from TRBV6-5 and TRBJ1-2; D unclear. This CDR3 comprises 14 residues. Germline V lookup: CDR1 MNHEY, CDR2 SVGAGI. Trimming stripped 2 bases from V and 1 base from J, with 8 bases between. The CDR3 sequence is CASSYRGSNYGYTF. For the CDR3, the DNA is TGTGCCAGCAGTTACCGAGGGAGTAACTATGGCTACACCTTC.

This clone was detected only once. CDR3 nucleotide sequence: TGCGCCAGCAGTCCCCAACCTCTAGCGGGGGGAAGCACAGATACGCAGTATTTT. This translates into CASSPQPLAGGSTDTQYF. This sequence joins TRBV5-1 and TRBJ2-3; 11 bases align to TRBD2. V lost 5 bases and J lost 0; bases outside the gene matches: 11. Germline assignment: CDR1 SGHRS and CDR2 YFSETQ. This CDR3 is built from 18 residues.

The V call is TRBV7-9, the J call TRBJ1-2; 7 nucleotides match TRBD1. J lost 5 bases, V lost 5 bases, and 17 bases had no gene match. Germline V CDR1 and CDR2: SEHNR, FQNEAQ (reference sequence). The CDR3 consists of 17 residues. CDR3 in amino acids: CASSAGDRAIFGYGYTF. The CDR3 DNA follows: TGTGCCAGCAGCGCGGGCGACAGGGCAATATTCGGTTATGGCTACACCTTC. The full variable domain, in which reference TRBV7-9 and TRBJ1-2 provide the parts outside the CDR3, is DTGVSQNPRHKITKRGQNVTFRCDPISEHNRLYWYRQTLGQGPEFLTYFQNEAQLEKSRLLSDRFSAERPKGSFSTLEIQRTEQGDSAMYLCASSAGDRAIFGYGYTFGSGTRLTVV.

This clone was seen only once. The gene calls are TRBV9 and TRBJ2-5, with a tentative D call TRBD2 (5 bases). The germline gives CDR1 SGDLS, CDR2 YYNGEE. This CDR3 is 13 amino acids long. Trimming left V 3 bases short and J 2 bases short, with 8 bases between. The CDR3 DNA sequence: TGTGCCAGCAGCGACGGAGGTCAAGAGACCCAGTACTTC. It encodes CASSDGGQETQYF.

The CDR3 nucleotides read TGTGCCAGCTTACCGACAGGGCTGGGCTATGGCTACACCTTC. Its protein product is CASLPTGLGYGYTF. The chain couples TRBV2 to TRBJ1-2; the match to TRBD1 covers 7 bases. The CDR3 has 14 amino acids. The J segment lost 4 bases and the V segment lost 8 bases, leaving 10 bases of the junction unmatched. CDR1 and CDR2 from the germline V gene are SNHLY and FYNNEI.

The chain uses TRBV5-1 and TRBJ2-3; 7 bases match TRBD1. This CDR3 region has 13 residues. Germline lookup yields CDR1 SGHRS and CDR2 YFSETQ. V lost 7 bases to trimming and J lost 1 base; unmatched junction nucleotides: 3. The CDR3 is CASATGGTDTQYF. The CDR3, as DNA: TGCGCCAGCGCTACAGGGGGCACAGATACGCAGTATTTT.

The chain links TRBV5-8 to TRBJ2-7, with 9 bases matching TRBD1. Losses at the gene ends were 3 bases for V and 6 bases for J; bases not matched to a gene: 7. Germline loops: CDR1 SGHTS, CDR2 YDEGEE. The CDR3 is 14 amino acids. The CDR3 loop is CASSSRGQGTEQYF. For the CDR3, the DNA is TGTGCCAGCAGCTCCCGGGGACAGGGAACCGAGCAGTACTTC.

The rearrangement uses TRBV5-4 and TRBJ2-1; D perhaps matches TRBD2 (6 bases). In germline, CDR1 is SGHNT, CDR2 YYREEE (reference sequence). The CDR3 extends over 15 amino acids. The V end was cut by 3 bases, the J end by 9 bases, with 19 bases between. DNA for the CDR3: TGTGCCAGCAGCTCCACACCCGCTACGCGGGGTGAGCAGTTCTTC. This gives the protein CASSSTPATRGEQFF.

The chain joins TRBV5-6 to TRBJ2-2, with no clear D. CDR1 is SGHDT and CDR2 is YYEEEE in the germline V gene. The V end lost 1 base, the J end lost 5 bases, and 3 bases lay between the germline ends. This CDR3 is built from 12 residues. The DNA of the CDR3 is TGTGCCAGCAGCTTGCCGACCGGGGAGCTGTTTTTT. Residues: CASSLPTGELFF.

The chain is built from TRBV10-3 and TRBJ2-1; a weak D match, TRBD2 (5 bases). The ends were cut back, 7 bases at V and 8 bases at J, with 21 bases in the middle. The CDR3 is made up of 15 amino acids. The germline gives CDR1 ENHRY, CDR2 SYGVKD. The CDR3 spells CAINLNPSGVDEQFF. The CDR3 nucleotides are TGTGCCATCAACCTTAACCCCAGCGGCGTAGATGAGCAGTTCTTC.

This chain uses TRBV30 with TRBJ2-5; TRBD2 is a possible D gene (6 bases). The CDR3 is made up of 12 amino acids. Trimming cost V 3 bases and J 5 bases, with 10 bases left between them. CDR1 is GTSNPN and CDR2 is SVGIG in the germline V gene (reference sequence). The CDR3: CAWREGGETQYF. The CDR3 region has the DNA TGTGCCTGGAGGGAGGGCGGGGAGACCCAGTACTTC.

The V gene is TRBV2, the J gene TRBJ1-1, with TRBD1 identical over 8 bases. This CDR3 contains 15 residues. Germline V lookup: CDR1 SNHLY, CDR2 FYNNEI. The V and J ends lost 1 base and 3 bases, in that order; junction bases with no gene match: 4. CDR3 region: CASSEGQGADTEAFF. The CDR3 DNA reads TGTGCCAGCAGTGAAGGGCAGGGGGCGGACACTGAAGCTTTCTTT.

This chain uses TRBV28 with TRBJ1-1; 8 bases agree with TRBD1. Germline-derived CDR1 and CDR2 are MDHEN and SYDVKM. CDR3 length: 16 amino acids. V lost 4 bases to trimming and J lost 5 bases; unmatched junction nucleotides: 12. The CDR3 DNA follows: TGTGCCAGCAGTTCGGGACAGGAAAACCTGATAACTGAAGCTTTCTTT. Translation gives CASSSGQENLITEAFF. Full variable domain (remainder filled in from reference TRBV28 and TRBJ1-1): DVKVTQSSRYLVKRTGEKVFLECVQDMDHENMFWYRQDPGLGLRLIYFSYDVKMKEKGDIPEGYSVSREKKERFSLILESASTNQTSMYLCASSSGQENLITEAFFGQGTRLTVV.

This sequence joins TRBV19 and TRBJ2-7; 8 positions match TRBD1. The germline CDR1 and CDR2 sequences are LNHDA and SQIVND (reference sequence). J was trimmed by 0 bases and V by 0 bases; bases with no gene match: 10. The CDR3 runs 18 residues. CDR3 residues: CASSIEGTGVRSSYEQYF. Written as DNA, the CDR3 is TGTGCCAGTAGTATAGAGGGGACAGGAGTACGTAGCTCCTACGAGCAGTACTTC.

This chain uses TRBV29-1 with TRBJ1-1; D unclear. The CDR3 has 13 residues. The V end lost 7 bases, the J end lost 0 bases, and 12 bases lay between the germline ends. The germline gives CDR1 SQVTM, CDR2 ANQGSEA. CDR3 DNA: TGCAGCGGTATAGCGATTATGAACACTGAAGCTTTCTTT. The encoded protein is CSGIAIMNTEAFF.

The chain has TRBV2 and TRBJ2-2; weak D call: TRBD1 (6 bases). The CDR3 totals 15 residues. Germline CDR1 SNHLY, CDR2 FYNNEI. V was trimmed by 9 bases and J by 6 bases, leaving 20 bases between them. CDR3 residues: CASLFWAGEAGELFF. CDR3 DNA: TGTGCCAGTCTTTTTTGGGCAGGGGAAGCCGGGGAGCTGTTTTTT.

J is TRBJ2-7 and V is TRBV2, with 8 bases identical to TRBD1. In germline, CDR1 is SNHLY, CDR2 FYNNEI. V dropped 5 bases and J dropped 5; count of bases not matched to a gene: 8. This CDR3 has 14 residues. Here the CDR3 DNA reads TGTGCCAGCAGTCTGGACAGGGCGTTCGACGAGCAGTACTTC. This encodes CASSLDRAFDEQYF. The full variable domain, completed using reference TRBV2 and TRBJ2-7, is EPEVTQTPSHQVTQMGQEVILRCVPISNHLYFYWYRQILGQKVEFLVSFYNNEISEKSEIFDDQFSVERPDGSNFTLKIRSTKLEDSAMYFCASSLDRAFDEQYFGPGTRLTVT.

The CDR3 spells CAISGTGEQPQHF. The DNA for the CDR3 is TGTGCCATCAGTGGGACAGGGGAACAGCCCCAGCATTTT. This chain uses TRBV10-3 with TRBJ1-5, with 9 nucleotides matching TRBD1. This CDR3 is built from 13 residues. With 4 bases clipped from V and 7 bases from J, the junction kept 2 bases outside the gene matches. Germline V gives CDR1 ENHRY, CDR2 SYGVKD.

CDR3 sequence: CASKTGRDTEAFF. The CDR3 DNA reads as TGTGCCAGCAAAACAGGGAGGGACACTGAAGCTTTCTTT. The V and J genes are TRBV6-1 and TRBJ1-1; weak D call: TRBD1 (6 bases). V lost 7 bases and J lost 3, with 12 bases in between. CDR1 is MNHNS, CDR2 SASEGT, per germline. CDR3 length equals 13 residues.

This clone is a singleton in its sample. V and J are TRBV19 and TRBJ1-1, with a tentative D call TRBD1 (5 bases). V was cut by 3 bases and J by 6 bases, with 14 bases left in between. The CDR3 is 14 residues long. Germline CDR1 is LNHDA and CDR2 is SQIVND (reference sequence). The CDR3 is CASSINYGGSEAFF. The CDR3 DNA sequence: TGTGCCAGTAGTATTAATTACGGGGGGTCTGAAGCTTTCTTT.